The TCR beta chain under discussion was sequenced for a study of early T cells in non-severe SARS-CoV-2 infection. Whole-study context: The study sequenced bulk RNA from unsorted whole blood, with chains unpaired. Overall study results and limits: Sequences matched to VDJdb favored anti-spike CD8 responses, while private and CD4 specificities were missed.

The TCR library protocol attached unique molecular identifiers to the individual cDNA molecules. TCRdb analysed the 5' RACE reads with MiXCR anew, one entry per CDR3 protein. This table holds roughly 30,000 distinct CDR3 sequences, less than 6.5% found once. The CDR3 contains 16 residues. Germline V gene lookup returns CDR1 LGHDT and CDR2 YNNKEL (reference sequence). V was shortened by 4 bases and J by 1 base, with 13 bases between the two germline ends. About this clonotype itself: What it recognizes is unknown.

This clonotype was sampled from an adult who was a healthcare worker with PCR-confirmed SARS-CoV-2 infection or an uninfected control (not recorded which). Material: whole blood. The chain couples TRBV3-1 to TRBJ2-2; D ambiguous. The CDR3 region has the DNA TGTGCCAGCAGCCGAGGTCTCCAGAAGAACACCGGGGAGCTGTTTTTT. Translating gives CASSRGLQKNTGELFF. Looking up the rest from reference TRBV3-1 and TRBJ2-2 gives the full variable domain: DTAVSQTPKYLVTQMGNDKSIKCEQNLGHDTMYWYKQDSKKFLKIMFSYNNKELIINETVPNRFSPKSPDKAHLNLHINSLELGDSAVYFCASSRGLQKNTGELFFGEGSRLTVL.